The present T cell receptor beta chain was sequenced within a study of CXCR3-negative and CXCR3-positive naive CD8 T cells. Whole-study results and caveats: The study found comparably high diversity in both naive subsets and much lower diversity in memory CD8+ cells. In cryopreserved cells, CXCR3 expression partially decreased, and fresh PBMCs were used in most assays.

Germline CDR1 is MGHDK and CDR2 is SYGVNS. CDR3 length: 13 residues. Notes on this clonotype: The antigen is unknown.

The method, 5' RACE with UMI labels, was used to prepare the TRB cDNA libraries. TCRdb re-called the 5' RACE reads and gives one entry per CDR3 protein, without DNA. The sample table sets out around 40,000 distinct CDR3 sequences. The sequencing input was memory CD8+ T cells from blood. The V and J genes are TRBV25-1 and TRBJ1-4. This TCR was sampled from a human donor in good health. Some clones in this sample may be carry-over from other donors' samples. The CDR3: CASSEYPNEKLFF.